A single sample gave rise to the 24 T cell receptor beta chains below, sequenced in a study of graft-versus-host responses after intestinal transplantation. Assay used: immunoSEQ multiplex PCR; TCRdb lists only in-frame clones, some missing. The profile shows around 37,000 clones, 80% to 85% of them singletons. This sample comprised PBMCs, obtained more than 950 days after transplant. These receptors were taken from a human patient who received an intestinal transplant, so some T cells may come from the graft donor.

The chain is built from TRBV7-2 and TRBJ1-4; D perhaps matches TRBD1 (6 bases). Germline lookup yields CDR1 SGHTA and CDR2 FQGNSA. Trimming took off 4 bases at V and 7 bases at J, with 16 bases between the two ends. The CDR3 runs 15 residues. CDR3 residues: CASSSGAGAGEKLFF. The CDR3 DNA reads as TGTGCCAGCAGCTCGGGGGCGGGGGCCGGTGAAAAACTGTTTTTT.

This chain links TRBV10-3 with TRBJ2-7; D remains unclear. CDR1 and CDR2 (germline): ENHRY, SYGVKD. The CDR3 is made up of 11 amino acids. Trimming left V 3 bases short and J 2 bases short, with 2 bases between. CDR3 nucleotides: TGTGCCATCAGTGACACCTACGAGCAGTACTTC. This translates into CAISDTYEQYF.

This rearrangement joins TRBV7-9 to TRBJ1-5; TRBD1 agrees at 7 bases. The CDR3 extends over 14 amino acids. V gave up 2 bases and J gave up 2 bases; unmatched junction bases: 0. Germline CDR1 and CDR2: SEHNR and FQNEAQ (reference sequence). This CDR3 reads CASSLQGGNQPQHF. The CDR3 nucleotides are TGTGCCAGCAGCTTACAGGGGGGCAATCAGCCCCAGCATTTT.

This clone appeared a few times. Other nucleotide sequences in the sample specify the same CDR3. V usage is TRBV7-8 and J usage is TRBJ2-7, with TRBD2 matching 9 bases. Germline values: CDR1 SGHVS, CDR2 FQNEAQ. The CDR3 is made up of 18 amino acids. V was pared by 3 bases and J by 3 bases, with 15 bases of the junction left unmatched. CDR3 DNA: TGTGCCAGCAGCTTCCAACTGTTTGAGGCGGGAGGGCTCTACGAGCAGTACTTC. This translates into CASSFQLFEAGGLYEQYF.

V and J are TRBV28 and TRBJ1-3, with no clear D. V lost 5 bases and J lost 2, with 4 bases in between. The CDR3 loop spans 12 amino acids. Germline lookup yields CDR1 MDHEN and CDR2 SYDVKM. The CDR3 nucleotides are TGTGCCAGCAGTATTACTGGAAACACCATATATTTT. Its translation: CASSITGNTIYF. Filled out from reference TRBV28 and TRBJ1-3, the complete variable domain reads DVKVTQSSRYLVKRTGEKVFLECVQDMDHENMFWYRQDPGLGLRLIYFSYDVKMKEKGDIPEGYSVSREKKERFSLILESASTNQTSMYLCASSITGNTIYFGEGSWLTVV.

The J gene is TRBJ2-3, the V gene TRBV6-1, with 12 nucleotides matching TRBD2. The length of the CDR3 is 15 residues. Germline V lookup: CDR1 MNHNS, CDR2 SASEGT. V dropped 5 bases and J dropped 4; count of bases not matched to a gene: 4. CDR3 sequence (DNA): TGTGCCAGCAGTTCGACTAGCGGGAGCGCAGATACGCAGTATTTT. This translates into CASSSTSGSADTQYF.

This clone occurred a few times. The CDR3 coding sequence is TGTGCCAGCAGCTTATTCCGGGGACTCACTGGGGCCAACGTCCTGACTTTC. Residues: CASSLFRGLTGANVLTF. This chain connects TRBV7-2 to TRBJ2-6; D might be TRBD2 (6 bases). V lost 2 bases, J lost 2 bases, and 13 bases lay in between. The CDR3 is made up of 17 amino acids. CDR1 is SGHTA, CDR2 FQGNSA, per germline.

This rearrangement joins TRBV6-1 to TRBJ2-7, with unresolved D. CDR3 length: 10 residues. Germline V gene sequence: CDR1 MNHNS, CDR2 SASEGT. The V end was cut by 8 bases, the J end by 5 bases, with 7 bases between. CDR3 nucleotide sequence: TGTGCCAGCCGGAGTCACGAGCAGTACTTC. Translated: CASRSHEQYF.

The chain recombines TRBV5-6 with TRBJ1-2; TRBD1 is a possible D gene (6 bases). The V end lost 4 bases, the J end lost 4 bases, and 29 bases lay between the germline ends. The CDR3 consists of 19 residues. Germline V lookup: CDR1 SGHDT, CDR2 YYEEEE. The CDR3 DNA reads TGTGCCAGCAGCCCAAATCGAGCACGTAACAGGGATAACGGCTATGGCTACACCTTC. Its protein product is CASSPNRARNRDNGYGYTF.

The chain is built from TRBV7-6 and TRBJ2-3, with D possibly being TRBD2 (5 bases). This CDR3 comprises 13 residues. The germline V gene has CDR1 SGHVS and CDR2 FNYEAQ. Trimming removed 0 bases at V and 6 bases at J, with 7 bases between. Here the CDR3 DNA reads TGTGCCAGCAGCTTAGCCCCGGGGGATACGCAGTATTTT. This codes for CASSLAPGDTQYF.

The sample holds a few counts of this clone. The rearrangement uses TRBV5-4 and TRBJ1-1, with a weak D call TRBD1 (6 bases). In germline, CDR1 is SGHNT, CDR2 YYREEE (reference sequence). The CDR3 runs 14 residues. V was clipped by 0 bases and J by 2 bases, with 8 bases between them. CDR3 bases: TGTGCCAGCAGCTTGGGTGGGGGCAACACTGAAGCTTTCTTT. Translated: CASSLGGGNTEAFF.

This clone was found once. The chain links TRBV6-5 to TRBJ2-7, with D maybe TRBD2 (6 bases). The CDR3 consists of 15 residues. Germline CDR1 and CDR2: MNHEY and SVGAGI. The ends were cut back, 2 bases at V and 6 bases at J, with 17 bases in the middle. CDR3: CASSYLAEEEGEQYF. The CDR3 DNA sequence: TGTGCCAGCAGTTACCTTGCGGAGGAGGAGGGCGAGCAGTACTTC.

This chain uses TRBV7-9 with TRBJ1-1; D unresolved. Deletions cut 5 bases from V and 4 bases from J, with 14 bases between. In germline, CDR1 is SEHNR, CDR2 FQNEAQ (reference sequence). The CDR3 sequence is 14 residues long. The CDR3 sequence is CASSLPGDGTEAFF. DNA for the CDR3: TGTGCCAGCAGCCTCCCCGGGGATGGCACTGAAGCTTTCTTT.

In this sample, this clone turned up a few times. This sequence joins TRBV9 and TRBJ2-2; possible D gene TRBD2, 5 bases. The V gene's germline CDR1 is SGDLS and CDR2 YYNGEE. V was cut by 3 bases and J by 7 bases, with 16 bases left in between. The CDR3 is 15 amino acids. The CDR3 region is CASSGRTRDDGELFF. CDR3 bases: TGTGCCAGCAGCGGACGGACTCGGGATGACGGGGAGCTGTTTTTT. The full variable domain, in which reference TRBV9 and TRBJ2-2 provide the parts outside the CDR3, is DSGVTQTPKHLITATGQRVTLRCSPRSGDLSVYWYQQSLDQGLQFLIQYYNGEERAKGNILERFSAQQFPDLHSELNLSSLELGDSALYFCASSGRTRDDGELFFGEGSRLTVL.

By sample fraction, this clone is medium-sized. The chain joins TRBV27 to TRBJ1-5; D remains ambiguous. The CDR3 sequence is 14 residues long. Germline V lookup: CDR1 MNHEY, CDR2 SMNVEV (reference sequence). Trimming shortened V by 5 bases and J by 7 bases, and 15 bases separated the two germline ends. The CDR3 DNA reads TGTGCCAGCAGTCCGTCTGAGGGAGGACAGCCCCAGCATTTT. Protein: CASSPSEGGQPQHF.

The V and J genes are TRBV9 and TRBJ2-2; 9 positions match TRBD1. There are 16 residues in the CDR3. Germline CDR1 is SGDLS and CDR2 is YYNGEE. The V and J ends lost 2 bases and 3 bases, in that order; junction bases with no gene match: 5. CDR3 residues: CASSVTGTGYTGELFF. CDR3 nucleotides: TGTGCCAGCAGCGTCACCGGGACAGGGTACACCGGGGAGCTGTTTTTT.

The CDR3 sequence: CASSQSRRPGELFF. For the CDR3, the DNA is TGCGCCAGCAGCCAATCCAGACGTCCCGGGGAGCTGTTTTTT. The chain has TRBV4-1 and TRBJ2-2; unclear D gene. The V gene's germline CDR1 is MGHRA and CDR2 YSYEKL. Between the trimmed V and J ends, which lost 2 bases and 6 bases, there was a span of 10 bases. The CDR3 covers 14 residues.

V is TRBV11-1 and J is TRBJ2-5; D unresolved. V was cut by 0 bases and J by 4 bases, with 3 bases left in between. This CDR3 comprises 12 residues. CDR1 SGHAT and CDR2 FQDESV come from the germline V gene (reference sequence). CDR3 nucleotides: TGTGCCAGCAGCTTAGCGCGAGAGACCCAGTACTTC. This sequence encodes CASSLARETQYF.

In DNA form, the CDR3 reads TGTGCCAGCAGCCCAAGGGGCCACGAGCAGTACTTC. Amino acids: CASSPRGHEQYF. The V call is TRBV9, the J call TRBJ2-7; D is perhaps TRBD1 (5 bases). Germline CDR1 reads SGDLS; CDR2 reads YYNGEE. Trimming cost V 4 bases and J 5 bases, with 10 bases left between them. The CDR3 loop spans 12 amino acids.

In its sample, this clone was seen a few times. This chain links TRBV5-8 with TRBJ1-5, with 8 bases that match TRBD1. Germline-derived CDR1 and CDR2 are SGHTS and YDEGEE. The length of the CDR3 is 12 residues. V lost 2 bases to trimming and J lost 9 bases; unmatched junction nucleotides: 1. The CDR3 sequence: CASSLTGGPQHF. The CDR3 DNA reads TGTGCCAGCAGCTTAACAGGGGGGCCCCAGCATTTT.

This clone was recorded a few times. The rearrangement uses TRBV18 and TRBJ2-2, with D hard to call. CDR3 length: 13 amino acids. Trimming removed 2 bases at V and 6 bases at J, with 7 bases between. Germline V CDR1 and CDR2: KGHSH, LQKENI. The CDR3 DNA follows: TGTGCCAGCTCACCAAGGAGTGCCGGGGAGCTGTTTTTT. Its protein is CASSPRSAGELFF.

The chain couples TRBV29-1 to TRBJ2-7, with D possibly matching TRBD2 (6 bases). In germline, CDR1 is SQVTM, CDR2 ANQGSEA. The CDR3 runs 13 residues. V gave up 6 bases and J gave up 3 bases, with 15 bases separating them. Written as DNA, the CDR3 is TGCAGCGTGTCCGCGGGGCGAAACTACGAGCAGTACTTC. This sequence encodes CSVSAGRNYEQYF.

The chain carries TRBV5-1 and TRBJ2-1; possible D gene TRBD2, 5 bases. Germline loops: CDR1 SGHRS, CDR2 YFSETQ. V lost 5 bases and J lost 9, with 21 bases in between. The CDR3 extends over 15 amino acids. The CDR3 is CASSLGEGEVSEQFF. In DNA, the CDR3 is TGCGCCAGCAGTCTGGGTGAGGGTGAAGTCAGTGAGCAGTTCTTC. The full variable domain, completed using reference TRBV5-1 and TRBJ2-1, is KAGVTQTPRYLIKTRGQQVTLSCSPISGHRSVSWYQQTPGQGLQFLFEYFSETQRNKGNFPGRFSGRQFSNSRSEMNVSTLELGDSALYLCASSLGEGEVSEQFFGPGTRLTVL.

The CDR3 sequence: CASSLAGETQYF. The CDR3 bases are TGTGCCAGCAGCTTAGCAGGGGAGACCCAGTACTTC. The chain joins TRBV7-9 to TRBJ2-5; D is ambiguous. CDR3 length: 12 amino acids. The germline V and J ends were trimmed by 0 bases and 5 bases, with 4 bases remaining between them. In germline, CDR1 is SEHNR, CDR2 FQNEAQ (reference sequence).